The present TCR beta chain was sequenced within a study of cytomegalovirus exposure and HLA in healthy donors. Trimming shortened V by 7 bases and J by 3 bases, and 7 bases separated the two germline ends. The CDR3 contains 12 residues. Per the germline V gene, CDR1 is WSHSY and CDR2 is SAAADI. It was with 60 Vbeta and 13 Jbeta primers that the PCR ran. Data came from immunoSEQ multiplex PCR; TCRdb stores just in-frame clones and leaves some out. The sample holds under 200,000 clones, approximately 67% seen once. This clonotype was obtained from a man in his forties in good health and CMV-seronegative. Specimen: PBMCs. The V gene is TRBV10-2, the J gene TRBJ2-1; no clear D gene. The CDR3 protein is CASTELYNEQFF. The CDR3 DNA reads TGCGCCAGCACGGAGCTCTACAATGAGCAGTTCTTC.